This TCR beta chain was recovered during a study of response to subunit inactivated influenza vaccine. From the RT-PCR reads, TCRdb called clonotypes with MiXCR, one entry per CDR3 protein. Of some 540,000 distinct CDR3 sequences listed, under 30% were seen once; the top ten hold 2.8%. The V gene lost 3 bases and the J gene lost 3 bases, with 11 bases spanning the gap. The CDR3 runs to 14 residues. This clonotype was found many times. The same sample was also studied in work on T cells expressing NK-cell markers. That study adds: It was by 5'RACE template switching with UMIs that TCR beta cDNA was made.

This TCR derives from a man aged 50 or older who received an inactivated influenza vaccine. This chain joins TRBV12-3 or TRBV12-4 and TRBJ1-2, with D perhaps TRBD1 (5 bases). Here the sequenced sample was CD4+ T cells sorted from PBMCs, taken 12 days after vaccination. This CDR3 reads CASSLLGPDYGYTF. Written as DNA, the CDR3 is TGTGCCAGCAGTTTGTTGGGGCCTGACTATGGCTACACCTTC.